This T cell receptor (beta chain) was obtained from a study of T cell changes during pregnancy in multiple sclerosis. TCRdb's table, derived via immunoSEQ multiplex PCR, lists solely in-frame clones and lacks some. Of roughly 50,000 clones listed, around 94% are singletons. This CDR3 has 14 amino acids. Trimming pared 9 bases from V and 4 bases from J, leaving 16 bases between. Germline V CDR1 and CDR2: LNHDA, SQIVND (reference sequence). The TCR sequence derives from a female donor with multiple sclerosis, enrolled in a pregnancy study. The sample was CD4+ T cells from peripheral blood mononuclear cells, taken in the third trimester of pregnancy. The genes are TRBV19 and TRBJ1-5; a possible D gene is TRBD1 (5 bases). The CDR3 reads CASREGMGNQPQHF. In DNA form, the CDR3 reads TGTGCCAGCAGGGAGGGAATGGGGAATCAGCCCCAGCATTTT.